The 27 T cell receptor beta chains below come from one sample, sequenced in a study of beta chain features in type 1 diabetes. Study-level findings and limits: Within each of all four CD4+ subsets, Type 1 diabetes patients had TCRB CDR3s that were moderately but significantly shorter.

Of the isolated RNA, all was reverse transcribed, and so the sequenced material was expressed TCRB transcripts. The assay was immunoSEQ multiplex PCR, and TCRdb's table has in-frame clones only and misses some. The sample comprises a few hundred thousand clones, about 10% of which are singletons, and less than 0.65% rests with the top ten. No antigen has been assigned to these receptors. Sequences were obtained from central memory CD4+ T cells from blood. Every receptor here comes from a man aged 25-45 years with type 1 diabetes.

The chain couples TRBV30 to TRBJ2-5; a possible D gene is TRBD2 (5 bases). Germline V lookup: CDR1 GTSNPN, CDR2 SVGIG (reference sequence). The ends were cut back, 1 base at V and 5 bases at J, with 11 bases in the middle. This CDR3 is 13 amino acids long. CDR3 sequence (DNA): TGTGCCTGGAGTGGGATCTCGGGGGAGACCCAGTACTTC. This codes for CAWSGISGETQYF. Variable domain in full (rest from reference TRBV30 and TRBJ2-5): SQTIHQWPATLVQPVGSPLSLECTVEGTSNPNLYWYRQAAGRGLQLLFYSVGIGQISSEVPQNLSASRPQDRQFILSSKKLLLSDSGFYLCAWSGISGETQYFGPGTRLLVL.

This chain joins TRBV4-2 and TRBJ2-1; D unresolved. The germline V and J ends were trimmed by 0 bases and 3 bases, with 12 bases remaining between them. The CDR3 length is 16 residues. Germline V gene sequence: CDR1 LGHNA, CDR2 YNFKEQ. The CDR3 nucleotides are TGTGCCAGCAGCCAAGAACTCCCGGTGGGCTACAATGAGCAGTTCTTC. It yields the protein CASSQELPVGYNEQFF.

This clone has just a few counts. A read error may account for a junction end that differs from germline. This chain connects TRBV10-3 to TRBJ2-7, with D unclear. The germline V gene encodes CDR1 ENHRY and CDR2 SYGVKD. This CDR3 region has 12 residues. CDR3 nucleotides: TGTGCCAGCAGTCCATCCTCCAACGAGCAGTACTTC. It translates to CASSPSSNEQYF.

A few counts support this clone. This chain uses TRBV7-9 with TRBJ2-7; 14 nucleotides match TRBD2. Germline V gene lookup returns CDR1 SEHNR and CDR2 FQNEAQ (reference sequence). With V trimmed by 5 bases and J by 3 bases, 6 bases remained unmatched. There are 16 residues in the CDR3. The CDR3 DNA sequence: TGTGCCAGCAGCACCGGGGGGACTAGCGGGAGCTACGAGCAGTACTTC. Its protein is CASSTGGTSGSYEQYF. The variable domain in full, with the rest retrieved from reference TRBV7-9 and TRBJ2-7, is DTGVSQNPRHKITKRGQNVTFRCDPISEHNRLYWYRQTLGQGPEFLTYFQNEAQLEKSRLLSDRFSAERPKGSFSTLEIQRTEQGDSAMYLCASSTGGTSGSYEQYFGPGTRLTVT.

A remark on this clone: Its ends do not fully match the called genes, so a read error is possible. The V call is TRBV2, the J call TRBJ2-2; TRBD2 might be the D (6 bases). CDR1 and CDR2 from the germline V gene are SNHLY and FYNNEI. CDR3 length: 12 amino acids. This CDR3 reads CASRRAAGGLFF. The DNA for the CDR3 is TGTGCCAGCAGGAGGGCAGCCGGGGGGCTGTTTTTT.

Only a few counts were recorded for this clone. J is TRBJ1-1 and V is TRBV2, with a tentative D call TRBD1 (5 bases). Between the trimmed V and J ends, which lost 2 bases and 11 bases, there was a span of 18 bases. CDR3 length: 14 residues. CDR1 is SNHLY, CDR2 FYNNEI, per germline. The CDR3 DNA follows: TGTGCCAGCAGTGAAAGGGGCCAGATTGGGCGGGCTTTCTTT. Protein product: CASSERGQIGRAFF.

The chain is built from TRBV28 and TRBJ1-1, with 8 bases aligning to TRBD1. CDR1 and CDR2 (germline): MDHEN, SYDVKM. Trimming at V came to 3 bases and at J to 9 bases, leaving 9 bases not matched to a gene. This CDR3 has 14 amino acids. CDR3 sequence (DNA): TGTGCCAGCAGTTTCCCCCAGGACAGGGCACAAGCTTTCTTT. Translating gives CASSFPQDRAQAFF.

The sample holds a few counts of this clone. The chain uses TRBV9 and TRBJ2-7; D not certain. V lost 0 bases to trimming and J lost 0 bases, with 10 bases between them. The CDR3 loop spans 15 amino acids. Germline V gives CDR1 SGDLS, CDR2 YYNGEE. The CDR3 sequence: CASSVVPLSSYEQYF. The CDR3 DNA follows: TGTGCCAGCAGCGTAGTCCCACTGAGCTCCTACGAGCAGTACTTC.

The sample holds many counts of this clone. This rearrangement joins TRBV7-8 to TRBJ1-2, with TRBD1 matching over 9 bases. The CDR3 extends over 13 amino acids. V dropped 3 bases and J dropped 8; count of bases not matched to a gene: 4. From germline, CDR1 is SGHVS and CDR2 FQNEAQ. CDR3: CASSLGQGEGYTF. The CDR3 region has the DNA TGTGCCAGCAGCTTGGGACAGGGTGAGGGCTACACCTTC.

In its sample, this clone was seen a few times. CDR3: CASSPNDRGHTEAFF. The CDR3 coding sequence is TGTGCCAGCAGCCCGAACGACAGGGGTCACACTGAAGCTTTCTTT. The rearrangement links TRBV7-9 to TRBJ1-1; 8 nucleotides match TRBD1. V lost 5 bases to trimming and J lost 3 bases; unmatched junction nucleotides: 8. CDR3 length: 15 amino acids. Looked up from germline, CDR1 is SEHNR and CDR2 is FQNEAQ (reference sequence).

At least ten counts were recorded for this clone. The J gene is TRBJ1-5, the V gene TRBV19; D unresolved. Trimming shortened V by 7 bases and J by 6 bases, and 13 bases separated the two germline ends. CDR1 is LNHDA and CDR2 is SQIVND in the germline V gene (reference sequence). The CDR3 has 13 residues. CDR3: CASNPDVGQPQHF. CDR3 in DNA: TGTGCCAGTAACCCAGACGTTGGTCAGCCCCAGCATTTT. Full variable domain (missing parts from reference TRBV19 and TRBJ1-5): DGGITQSPKYLFRKEGQNVTLSCEQNLNHDAMYWYRQDPGQGLRLIYYSQIVNDFQKGDIAEGYSVSREKKESFPLTVTSAQKNPTAFYLCASNPDVGQPQHFGDGTRLSIL.

This sequence joins TRBV18 and TRBJ1-1, with D unresolved. This CDR3 comprises 14 residues. V was shortened by 2 bases and J by 5 bases, with 12 bases between the two germline ends. Per germline, CDR1 KGHSH and CDR2 LQKENI. DNA of the CDR3: TGTGCCAGCTCACCAACGGGAATTGGGACTGAAGCTTTCTTT. The encoded protein is CASSPTGIGTEAFF.

This clone has a handful of counts. This chain joins TRBV5-1 and TRBJ1-4; D ambiguous. This CDR3 has 14 residues. Trimming left V 3 bases short and J 6 bases short, with 12 bases between. Germline V CDR1 and CDR2: SGHRS, YFSETQ. Written as DNA, the CDR3 is TGCGCCAGCAGCTCCCCTCGGACGGATGAAAAACTGTTTTTT. Protein: CASSSPRTDEKLFF. Full variable domain (remainder filled in from reference TRBV5-1 and TRBJ1-4): KAGVTQTPRYLIKTRGQQVTLSCSPISGHRSVSWYQQTPGQGLQFLFEYFSETQRNKGNFPGRFSGRQFSNSRSEMNVSTLELGDSALYLCASSSPRTDEKLFFGSGTQLSVL.

Only a few counts were recorded for this clone. The V gene is TRBV21-1, the J gene TRBJ2-4. TRBV21-1 is described as a pseudogene. This CDR3 is built from 20 residues. The CDR3 loop is CASSKDPCRRRPRAKNIQYF. The DNA for the CDR3 is TGTGCCAGCAGCAAAGACCCTTGCCGACGCAGGCCGAGGGCCAAAAACATTCAGTACTTC.

This clone was found a few times. J is TRBJ2-5 and V is TRBV5-4; 7 bases agree with TRBD1. CDR1 SGHNT and CDR2 YYREEE come from the germline V gene (reference sequence). The trim removed 3 bases at V and 3 bases at J, leaving 8 bases unmatched. The CDR3 covers 15 residues. The CDR3 loop is CASSSPGQTKETQYF. DNA of the CDR3: TGTGCCAGCAGCTCTCCGGGACAGACAAAAGAGACCCAGTACTTC.

This clone occurred once. This rearrangement joins TRBV18 to TRBJ2-1; TRBD1 agrees at 9 bases. The CDR3 totals 14 residues. V lost 7 bases to trimming and J lost 4 bases; unmatched junction nucleotides: 5. From germline, CDR1 is KGHSH and CDR2 LQKENI. CDR3 coding DNA: TGTGCCAGCTTACAGGGGGCTTCATACAATGAGCAGTTCTTC. Translated, it gives CASLQGASYNEQFF.

The sample holds a few counts of this clone. The rearrangement joins TRBV7-2 to TRBJ2-1; 12 bases align to TRBD2. V lost 5 bases, J lost 5 bases, and 7 bases stayed unmatched. Looked up from germline, CDR1 is SGHTA and CDR2 is FQGNSA. The CDR3 spans 16 residues. The CDR3 sequence is CASSARLAGVDNEQFF. The CDR3, as DNA: TGTGCCAGCAGCGCCAGACTAGCGGGAGTGGACAATGAGCAGTTCTTC.

The chain is built from TRBV7-2 and TRBJ2-1; TRBD2 aligns across 8 bases. V lost 7 bases and J lost 6; bases outside the gene matches: 20. CDR3 length: 18 amino acids. The germline V gene has CDR1 SGHTA and CDR2 FQGNSA. CDR3 sequence reads: CASNQAELAEGYSNEQFF. The CDR3 DNA reads as TGTGCCAGCAACCAGGCGGAACTAGCGGAAGGGTACAGCAATGAGCAGTTCTTC.

This clone was recorded a few times. V and J are TRBV4-2 and TRBJ1-5; the D is unclear. Germline V gene sequence: CDR1 LGHNA, CDR2 YNFKEQ. The V end was cut by 1 base, the J end by 3 bases, with 4 bases between. The CDR3 contains 13 residues. CDR3 loop: CASSQAYNQPQHF. Written as DNA, the CDR3 is TGTGCCAGCAGCCAAGCGTACAATCAGCCCCAGCATTTT.

This clone was seen only a few times. V gene TRBV27 combines with J gene TRBJ2-1, with a tentative D call TRBD1 (8 bases). The germline V gene encodes CDR1 MNHEY and CDR2 SMNVEV (reference sequence). The V end lost 2 bases, the J end lost 0 bases, and 20 bases lay between the germline ends. This CDR3 is 19 amino acids long. CDR3 sequence reads: CASSLNRGGAQGSYNEQFF. The CDR3 coding sequence is TGTGCCAGCAGTTTAAACAGGGGGGGGGCGCAGGGCTCCTACAATGAGCAGTTCTTC.

The CDR3 coding sequence is TGTGCCAGCATGACCCCCGGACAGTCTACTAGGGAGCAGTACTTC. Protein: CASMTPGQSTREQYF. The V and J genes are TRBV10-3 and TRBJ2-7, with TRBD1 as a possible D gene (6 bases). V was shortened by 10 bases and J by 7 bases, with 26 bases between the two germline ends. Germline V CDR1 and CDR2: ENHRY, SYGVKD. This CDR3 is 15 amino acids long.

The table lists this clone with a few counts. A much larger clone differs by one base, so this may be a read error. The V gene is TRBV4-2, the J gene TRBJ1-3; D remains ambiguous. Germline CDR1 is LGHNA and CDR2 is YNFKEQ. The CDR3 is made up of 12 amino acids. V shed 2 bases and J shed 4 bases, with 3 bases lying between them. CDR3 coding DNA: TGTGCCAGCAGCCAAACCGGAAACACCATATATTTT. This encodes CASSQTGNTIYF.

Note on this clone: A much bigger clone sits one base away, suggesting this may be a read error. In nucleotides, the CDR3 is TGTGCCAGCAGCCCCAGGGGCTCTGGGGCCAACGTCCTGACTTTC. Its translation: CASSPRGSGANVLTF. This chain uses TRBV7-9 with TRBJ2-6; a possible D gene is TRBD1 (6 bases). The CDR3 is 15 residues long. V lost 5 bases, J lost 0 bases, and 8 bases lay in between. The germline gives CDR1 SEHNR, CDR2 FQNEAQ (reference sequence).

Notes on this clone: Other DNA sequences in the same sample also yield this CDR3. The chain links TRBV28 to TRBJ2-7, with 11 bases fitting TRBD2. There are 15 residues in the CDR3. The germline V gene has CDR1 MDHEN and CDR2 SYDVKM. Trimming cost V 3 bases and J 3 bases; bases outside gene matches: 4. The CDR3: CASSLGLAVLYEQYF. The CDR3 bases are TGTGCCAGCAGTTTGGGACTAGCGGTACTCTACGAGCAGTACTTC.

This chain links TRBV11-2 with TRBJ2-7; D may correspond to TRBD1 or TRBD2 (5 bases each). The CDR3 consists of 16 residues. Germline loops: CDR1 SGHAT, CDR2 FQNNGV. The V end was cut by 4 bases, the J end by 2 bases, with 18 bases between. The CDR3 DNA reads TGTGCCAGCAGCTCATTAAGGGACCGCAGACCCTACGAGCAGTACTTC. Its translation is CASSSLRDRRPYEQYF.

The chain carries TRBV29-1 and TRBJ2-1; weak D call: TRBD1 (5 bases). The CDR3 covers 13 residues. Per germline, CDR1 SQVTM and CDR2 ANQGSEA. The CDR3 protein is CVSAGSGYNEQFF. CDR3 bases: TGCGTTTCGGCAGGGTCTGGCTACAATGAGCAGTTCTTC.

J is TRBJ2-7 and V is TRBV19, with 9 bases lining up with TRBD1. J lost 1 base, V lost 5 bases, and 3 bases had no gene match. CDR3 length: 14 amino acids. CDR1 and CDR2 (germline): LNHDA, SQIVND (reference sequence). The CDR3 nucleotides read TGTGCCAGTAGTGTACAGGGGGCATCCTACGAGCAGTACTTC. Protein sequence: CASSVQGASYEQYF.